These 22 T cell receptor beta chains came from one sample sequenced in a study of Ad26.COV2.S vaccination and SARS-CoV-2 variants. This table comes from immunoSEQ multiplex PCR, and its TCRdb copy is limited to in-frame clones, with some not included. This sample yields hundreds of thousands of clones, of which about 90% are seen a single time; around 4.2% belongs to the top ten. Sample: peripheral blood, taken after recovery from COVID-19. The receptor set was obtained from a human donor who had recovered from COVID-19.

The count of this clone is one. The chain is built from TRBV7-7 and TRBJ2-2, with D hard to call. This CDR3 region has 14 residues. V lost 3 bases, J lost 1 base, and 6 bases lay in between. Germline V gene lookup returns CDR1 SSHAT and CDR2 FNYEAQ (reference sequence). The CDR3 nucleotides are TGTGCCAGCAGCTTGAAGGGGAACACCGGGGAGCTGTTTTTT. It specifies CASSLKGNTGELFF.

The V and J genes are TRBV24-1 and TRBJ2-5, with 9 bases identical to TRBD1. CDR1 and CDR2 (germline): KGHDR, SFDVKD. The CDR3 runs 15 residues. The V segment lost 4 bases and the J segment 5 bases; nucleotides outside the gene matches: 7. The CDR3 here is CATSENTGGVETQYF. CDR3 in DNA: TGTGCCACCAGTGAAAATACAGGGGGCGTTGAGACCCAGTACTTC.

This chain uses TRBV9 with TRBJ1-1, with no clear D. This CDR3 has 15 residues. The germline V and J ends were trimmed by 1 base and 7 bases, with 17 bases remaining between them. In germline, CDR1 is SGDLS, CDR2 YYNGEE. The CDR3, as DNA: TGTGCCAGCAGCGTAAAGGGTATGGGCGACGTTGAAGCTTTCTTT. It yields the protein CASSVKGMGDVEAFF. The whole variable domain, remainder taken from reference TRBV9 and TRBJ1-1, is DSGVTQTPKHLITATGQRVTLRCSPRSGDLSVYWYQQSLDQGLQFLIQYYNGEERAKGNILERFSAQQFPDLHSELNLSSLELGDSALYFCASSVKGMGDVEAFFGQGTRLTVV.

The chain joins TRBV5-5 to TRBJ1-1, with 7 bases fitting TRBD1. The CDR3 runs 14 residues. Germline trimming cut 1 base from V and 5 bases from J; bases unmatched to any gene: 5. CDR1 and CDR2 from the germline V gene are SGHKS and YYEKEE (reference sequence). This CDR3 reads CASSLSDRRTEAFF. Here the CDR3 DNA reads TGTGCCAGCAGCTTGTCGGACAGGAGGACTGAAGCTTTCTTT.

This clone is a singleton in its sample. Other DNA sequences from this sample encode an identical CDR3 as well. V and J are TRBV11-3 and TRBJ2-7; tentative D call: TRBD1 (5 bases). V shed 1 base and J shed 2 bases, with 9 bases lying between them. This CDR3 spans 14 amino acids. The germline V gene has CDR1 SGHNT and CDR2 YENEEA. CDR3 in amino acids: CASSLGGGTYEQYF. DNA for the CDR3: TGTGCCAGCAGCTTAGGGGGCGGAACCTACGAGCAGTACTTC.

The rearrangement uses TRBV4-3 and TRBJ2-1; 15 bases map to TRBD2. After removal of 3 bases from V and 10 bases from J, the junction contained 4 bases not matched to a gene. The CDR3 is 15 residues long. Per the germline V gene, CDR1 is LGHNA and CDR2 is YSLEER. CDR3: CASSQGTSGGYEQFF. The CDR3 nucleotides are TGCGCCAGCAGCCAGGGGACTAGCGGGGGGTACGAGCAGTTCTTC.

This clone was detected only once. The chain links TRBV3-1 (or the pseudogene TRBV3-2) to TRBJ2-1; 9 bases fit TRBD2. The germline gives CDR1 LGHDT, CDR2 YNNKEL (reference sequence). The J segment lost 10 bases and the V segment lost 1 base, leaving 8 bases of the junction unmatched. The CDR3 is 15 amino acids. For the CDR3, the DNA is TGTGCCAGCAGCCAAGTTAGCGGGGGACCGGGGGAGCAGTTCTTC. Its translation: CASSQVSGGPGEQFF.

The rearrangement links TRBV14 to TRBJ1-1, with D possibly being TRBD1 (6 bases). The germline CDR1 and CDR2 sequences are SGHDN and FVKESK. V lost 4 bases to trimming and J lost 8 bases, with 14 bases between them. This CDR3 has 13 residues. DNA for the CDR3: TGTGCCAGCAGCCCCGCCGGGGGGCCGGAAGCTTTCTTT. It specifies CASSPAGGPEAFF. Looking up the rest from reference TRBV14 and TRBJ1-1 gives the full variable domain: EAGVTQFPSHSVIEKGQTVTLRCDPISGHDNLYWYRRVMGKEIKFLLHFVKESKQDESGMPNNRFLAERTGGTYSTLKVQPAELEDSGVYFCASSPAGGPEAFFGQGTRLTVV.

The chain joins TRBV10-1 to TRBJ2-1; tentative D call: TRBD1 (6 bases). The CDR3 loop spans 16 amino acids. The V and J ends lost 8 bases and 2 bases respectively, with 19 bases between them. Germline V gene lookup returns CDR1 WNHNN and CDR2 SYGVQD (reference sequence). This CDR3 is CASDRNREIAYNEQFF. CDR3 DNA sequence: TGCGCCAGCGATCGAAACAGGGAGATCGCCTACAATGAGCAGTTCTTC.

The rearrangement joins TRBV5-1 to TRBJ2-5; D ambiguous. V shed 0 bases and J shed 4 bases, with 13 bases lying between them. The length of the CDR3 is 15 residues. Germline lookup yields CDR1 SGHRS and CDR2 YFSETQ. The CDR3 DNA reads as TGCGCCAGCAGCTTGGAACCGAGCCCGGGAGAGACCCAGTACTTC. Residues: CASSLEPSPGETQYF.

This clone occurred once. V is TRBV19 and J is TRBJ2-7; D call uncertain. The V end was cut by 1 base, the J end by 5 bases, with 12 bases between. Germline V CDR1 and CDR2: LNHDA, SQIVND (reference sequence). The CDR3 consists of 14 residues. CDR3 protein: CASSIVGIGHEQYF. In DNA form, the CDR3 reads TGTGCCAGTAGTATAGTGGGAATCGGCCACGAGCAGTACTTC.

This chain links TRBV14 with TRBJ2-2; unclear D gene. The CDR3 consists of 14 residues. Germline V gene data show CDR1 as SGHDN and CDR2 as FVKESK. V was trimmed by 8 bases and J by 2 bases, leaving 12 bases between them. The CDR3 sequence is CASQGRKNTGELFF. The CDR3 DNA is TGTGCCAGCCAAGGACGAAAAAACACCGGGGAGCTGTTTTTT.

The rearrangement joins TRBV4-3 to TRBJ2-3, with D perhaps being TRBD1 or TRBD2 (6 bases each). Germline loops: CDR1 LGHNA, CDR2 YSLEER. The CDR3 runs 16 residues. V was trimmed by 4 bases and J by 4 bases, leaving 18 bases between them. CDR3 residues: CASSPAEGGWSDTQYF. As DNA, the CDR3 is TGCGCCAGCAGCCCAGCCGAGGGGGGCTGGTCAGATACGCAGTATTTT.

Worth noting for this clone: Other DNA sequences in this sample translate to the same CDR3. In nucleotides, the CDR3 is TGTGCCAGCTCACCGCTTAGCGGGGGGAGCACAGATACGCAGTATTTT. Translated: CASSPLSGGSTDTQYF. The rearrangement joins TRBV18 to TRBJ2-3, with 10 bases lining up with TRBD2. Germline CDR1 is KGHSH and CDR2 is LQKENI. CDR3 length: 16 residues. After removal of 3 bases from V and 0 bases from J, the junction contained 3 bases not matched to a gene.

This clone was counted a single time. The chain has TRBV19 and TRBJ1-6; D is possibly TRBD1 (6 bases). V was trimmed by 3 bases and J by 10 bases, leaving 13 bases between them. CDR1 and CDR2 (germline): LNHDA, SQIVND (reference sequence). The CDR3 is 14 residues long. The CDR3 protein is CASSIRGAGSPLHF. Written as DNA, the CDR3 is TGTGCCAGTAGTATTCGGGGGGCAGGGTCACCCCTCCACTTT. Full variable domain (outside the CDR3, taken from reference TRBV19 and TRBJ1-6): DGGITQSPKYLFRKEGQNVTLSCEQNLNHDAMYWYRQDPGQGLRLIYYSQIVNDFQKGDIAEGYSVSREKKESFPLTVTSAQKNPTAFYLCASSIRGAGSPLHFGNGTRLTVT.

The chain carries TRBV2 and TRBJ2-3, with a tentative D call TRBD2 (6 bases). Between the trimmed V and J ends, which lost 3 bases and 1 base, there was a span of 8 bases. Per germline, CDR1 SNHLY and CDR2 FYNNEI. This CDR3 has 14 amino acids. CDR3 nucleotides: TGTGCCAGCAGTGAGCGCGGGGGCACAGATACGCAGTATTTT. Encoded protein: CASSERGGTDTQYF.

This clone was picked up one time. V gene TRBV27 combines with J gene TRBJ1-2; 8 nucleotides align to TRBD1. Germline assignment: CDR1 MNHEY and CDR2 SMNVEV (reference sequence). CDR3 length equals 12 residues. Losses at the gene ends were 5 bases for V and 8 bases for J; bases not matched to a gene: 4. As DNA, the CDR3 is TGTGCCAGCAGTCACAGGGGGGACGGCTACACCTTC. This encodes CASSHRGDGYTF.

This clone was detected once. The chain employs TRBV9 and TRBJ2-4, with TRBD2 matching over 11 bases. CDR1 is SGDLS, CDR2 YYNGEE, per germline. The V and J ends lost 2 bases and 6 bases, in that order; junction bases with no gene match: 4. The CDR3 has 15 residues. The CDR3 nucleotides read TGTGCCAGCAGCGTTAGCGGGGGGGCGTCAAACATTCAGTACTTC. Its protein product is CASSVSGGASNIQYF.

The chain links TRBV4-1 to TRBJ2-5; TRBD2 agrees at 7 bases. J was trimmed by 4 bases and V by 1 base; bases with no gene match: 9. The CDR3 runs 16 residues. Germline V CDR1 and CDR2: MGHRA, YSYEKL. CDR3 loop: CASSQVVTSLAETQYF. The DNA of the CDR3 is TGCGCCAGCAGCCAAGTCGTGACTAGCTTGGCAGAGACCCAGTACTTC.

As DNA, the CDR3 is TGTGCCAGCAGTGACGCAGGGCACACAGATACGCAGTATTTT. The encoded protein is CASSDAGHTDTQYF. The chain employs TRBV6-4 and TRBJ2-3, with D tentatively TRBD1 (5 bases). Germline V gene data show CDR1 as MRHNA and CDR2 as SNTAGT. CDR3 length: 14 residues. The V gene lost 2 bases and the J gene lost 2 bases, with 8 bases spanning the gap.

This chain uses TRBV2 with TRBJ1-6; no reliable D call. Trimming pared 5 bases from V and 9 bases from J, leaving 8 bases between. The CDR3 consists of 12 residues. Germline V gene data show CDR1 as SNHLY and CDR2 as FYNNEI. CDR3 bases: TGTGCCAGCAGTACCCCGGGTTCACCCCTCCACTTT. This encodes CASSTPGSPLHF.

In its sample, this clone was seen once. J is TRBJ2-4 and V is TRBV6-5; D is uncertain. The CDR3 runs to 13 residues. V lost 8 bases and J lost 1, with 9 bases in between. CDR1 is MNHEY and CDR2 is SVGAGI in the germline V gene. The CDR3 nucleotides are TGTGCCAGCCGCTCTCCTGCCAAAAACATTCAGTACTTC. Translated, it gives CASRSPAKNIQYF.